This T cell receptor (beta chain) originates from a study of Tregs in tolerant kidney transplant recipients. Germline V gene lookup returns CDR1 MDHEN and CDR2 SYDVKM. This CDR3 is 15 amino acids long. Trimming left V 2 bases short and J 8 bases short, with 16 bases between. About this clone itself: Antigen: not known.

TCRdb keeps only in-frame clones here, not all; method: immunoSEQ multiplex PCR. The sample yields roughly 54,000 clones, about 92% seen once. Mixed chimerism was transient after nonmyeloablative marrow transplants from related graft donors. Unstimulated regulatory T cells (CD4+CD25+CD127-), CD4+CD25- non-regulatory cells, CD4 and CD8 cells were FACS-sorted from thawed PBMCs. Overall study findings and caveats: Tregs expanded with activated donor B cells seemed most donor-specific. Validation in larger populations is needed because few patients were studied. Antigen-driven expansion was suggested because donor-specific Tregs expanded more than all Tregs in tolerant patients.

This chain joins TRBV28 and TRBJ2-1, with a possible D match to TRBD1 (6 bases). This sequence was found in a human patient who received a combined kidney and bone marrow transplant. Some of the T cells might come from the graft donor. Specimen: CD8+ T cells from blood (PBMCs), collected 12 months after the transplant. CDR3 in amino acids: CASSLQGWGWDEQFF. CDR3 DNA: TGTGCCAGCAGTTTACAGGGGTGGGGTTGGGATGAGCAGTTCTTC.